Below, 23 T cell receptor beta chains from the same sample are listed, as sequenced in a study of T-cell reconstitution after alpha-beta-depleted transplantation in children. TCRbeta library preparation incorporated unique molecular identifiers. TCRdb called the PCR reads again in MiXCR, with one record for every CDR3 protein. The sample yields hundreds of thousands of distinct CDR3 sequences, about a sixth seen once. Sample: PBMCs, mostly from graft donor cells, taken 360 days after TCRalphabeta/CD19-depleted stem cell transplant. These receptors all come from a male patient between 2 and 10 years old who had a stem cell transplant for acute lymphoblastic leukemia, so the T cells may come from the graft donor.

This chain joins TRBV4-2 and TRBJ2-5, with 7 bases fitting TRBD1. Trimming cost V 0 bases and J 2 bases; bases outside gene matches: 6. The germline gives CDR1 LGHNA, CDR2 YNFKEQ. The CDR3 loop spans 16 amino acids. In nucleotides, the CDR3 is TGTGCCAGCAGCCAAGATGGCCCGGGACAGCAAGAGACCCAGTACTTC. This translates into CASSQDGPGQQETQYF.

The V call is TRBV25-1, the J call TRBJ1-2; D is ambiguous. The CDR3 length is 13 residues. V shed 10 bases and J shed 7 bases, with 19 bases lying between them. Germline CDR1 MGHDK, CDR2 SYGVNS. CDR3 sequence reads: CAIGLVPLCGYTF. CDR3 nucleotides: TGTGCCATCGGCCTCGTGCCCCTTTGTGGCTACACCTTC.

The CDR3, as DNA: TGTGCCAGCAGTAACGGTCGCCTGGGGTACGAGCAGTACTTC. This sequence encodes CASSNGRLGYEQYF. The J gene is TRBJ2-7, the V gene TRBV28, with no clear D. Trimming took 5 bases from V and 4 from J, leaving 15 bases between them. CDR3 length equals 14 residues. Germline CDR1 reads MDHEN; CDR2 reads SYDVKM. Combining the CDR3 with reference TRBV28 and TRBJ2-7 gives the whole variable domain DVKVTQSSRYLVKRTGEKVFLECVQDMDHENMFWYRQDPGLGLRLIYFSYDVKMKEKGDIPEGYSVSREKKERFSLILESASTNQTSMYLCASSNGRLGYEQYFGPGTRLTVT.

The J gene is TRBJ2-2, the V gene TRBV12-3 or TRBV12-4; 15 nucleotides line up with TRBD2. The CDR3 is made up of 16 amino acids. Trimming cost V 3 bases and J 5 bases; bases outside gene matches: 1. CDR3 in DNA: TGTGCCAGCAGTTTGGGGACTAGCGGGAGGACCGGGGAGCTGTTTTTT. Its translation: CASSLGTSGRTGELFF.

The chain combines TRBV7-9 with TRBJ2-1, with TRBD1 identical over 9 bases. The CDR3 has 15 amino acids. Trimming took 5 bases from V and 4 from J; bases not matched to a gene: 6. CDR1 and CDR2 (germline): SEHNR, FQNEAQ (reference sequence). The CDR3 nucleotides read TGTGCCAGCAGCCCACGGGACAGGGATTACAATGAGCAGTTCTTC. Translation: CASSPRDRDYNEQFF.

The rearrangement links TRBV28 to TRBJ2-1; 9 bases agree with TRBD2. The trim removed 1 base at V and 7 bases at J, leaving 5 bases unmatched. The CDR3 has 15 residues. From germline, CDR1 is MDHEN and CDR2 SYDVKM. The CDR3, as DNA: TGTGCCAGCAGTTTATTTGCGGGAGGGGGGAATGAGCAGTTCTTC. This gives the protein CASSLFAGGGNEQFF. Together with reference TRBV28 and TRBJ2-1, the CDR3 gives the full variable domain: DVKVTQSSRYLVKRTGEKVFLECVQDMDHENMFWYRQDPGLGLRLIYFSYDVKMKEKGDIPEGYSVSREKKERFSLILESASTNQTSMYLCASSLFAGGGNEQFFGPGTRLTVL.

The rearrangement joins TRBV6-2 or TRBV6-3 to TRBJ2-7; 7 positions agree with TRBD1. CDR1 and CDR2 from the germline V gene are MNHEY and SVGEGT. The ends lost 9 bases at V and 0 bases at J; junction bases unmatched: 2. The CDR3 length is 12 residues. Here the CDR3 reads CASGTDSYEQYF. In nucleotides, the CDR3 is TGTGCCAGTGGGACAGACTCCTACGAGCAGTACTTC.

The chain joins TRBV29-1 to TRBJ2-1, with 15 bases lining up with TRBD2. J lost 7 bases, V lost 3 bases, and 4 bases had no gene match. The CDR3 loop spans 15 amino acids. Germline CDR1 and CDR2: SQVTM and ANQGSEA. The CDR3: CSVEGLAGGRNEQFF. The CDR3, as DNA: TGCAGCGTTGAGGGACTAGCGGGAGGACGGAATGAGCAGTTCTTC.

CDR3 coding DNA: TGTGCCAGCAGTCCCTTAAACAGGGGGCGCGGCAATCAGCCCCAGCATTTT. Protein sequence: CASSPLNRGRGNQPQHF. The chain combines TRBV28 with TRBJ1-5, with TRBD1 matching 9 bases. V was clipped by 5 bases and J by 2 bases; unmatched bases: 10. The CDR3 runs 17 residues. CDR1 and CDR2 (germline): MDHEN, SYDVKM.

This clonotype was picked up a small number of times. This chain joins TRBV4-2 and TRBJ1-1, with unresolved D. Germline-derived CDR1 and CDR2 are LGHNA and YNFKEQ. CDR3 size: 12 residues. V lost 2 bases to trimming and J lost 9 bases, with 10 bases between them. Here the CDR3 DNA reads TGTGCCAGCAGCCAATTGACCCGTAAAGCTTTCTTT. Its protein product is CASSQLTRKAFF.

Only a few counts were recorded for this clonotype. The chain recombines TRBV5-1 with TRBJ2-5; 13 nucleotides line up with TRBD2. Germline V lookup: CDR1 SGHRS, CDR2 YFSETQ. The CDR3 loop spans 16 amino acids. After removal of 2 bases from V and 1 base from J, the junction contained 2 bases not matched to a gene. As DNA, the CDR3 is TGCGCCAGCAGCTTATGGACTAGCGGGGGCCAAGAGACCCAGTACTTC. Translated: CASSLWTSGGQETQYF.

The V and J genes are TRBV4-2 and TRBJ2-1; D possibly corresponds to TRBD2 (6 bases). V was clipped by 0 bases and J by 1 base, with 13 bases between them. The CDR3 spans 17 residues. CDR1 LGHNA and CDR2 YNFKEQ come from the germline V gene. CDR3 DNA sequence: TGTGCCAGCAGCCAAGACCCCGGGACTGGGTCCTACAATGAGCAGTTCTTC. It specifies CASSQDPGTGSYNEQFF.

The genes are TRBV4-1 and TRBJ1-4; 10 nucleotides line up with TRBD1. J gave up 8 bases and V 1 base, and 7 bases lay outside the gene matches. The CDR3 extends over 16 amino acids. The germline gives CDR1 MGHRA, CDR2 YSYEKL. The CDR3: CASSQVPGQGLEKLFF. The CDR3 region has the DNA TGCGCCAGCAGCCAAGTTCCGGGACAGGGGTTAGAAAAACTGTTTTTT.

The V call is TRBV30, the J call TRBJ1-1, with D unclear. Trimming took 0 bases from V and 6 from J, leaving 11 bases between them. This CDR3 has 13 amino acids. Germline-derived CDR1 and CDR2 are GTSNPN and SVGIG (reference sequence). The DNA for the CDR3 is TGTGCCTGGAGTGTACTCACGGACTCTGAAGCTTTCTTT. It codes for CAWSVLTDSEAFF.

This clonotype was seen more than once but under ten times. The chain couples TRBV15 to TRBJ2-3; 9 bases are shared with TRBD2. Germline V gene sequence: CDR1 LNHNV, CDR2 YYDKDF (reference sequence). The CDR3 sequence is 16 residues long. After removal of 0 bases from V and 9 bases from J, the junction contained 10 bases not matched to a gene. The CDR3 sequence is CATSRDIAGGSYTQYF. CDR3 DNA sequence: TGTGCCACCAGCAGAGATATTGCGGGAGGGTCTTACACGCAGTATTTT.

In this sample, this clonotype turned up a few times. The V and J genes are TRBV9 and TRBJ2-1, with D perhaps matching TRBD2 (6 bases). The germline gives CDR1 SGDLS, CDR2 YYNGEE. The CDR3 runs to 16 residues. Trimming cost V 0 bases and J 1 base, with 11 bases left between them. CDR3: CASSVASAASYNEQFF. The CDR3 coding sequence is TGTGCCAGCAGCGTAGCTAGCGCGGCTTCCTACAATGAGCAGTTCTTC.

The V and J genes are TRBV10-2 and TRBJ2-7, with 7 bases that match TRBD2. Germline V lookup: CDR1 WSHSY, CDR2 SAAADI. This CDR3 comprises 14 residues. Trimming cost V 7 bases and J 3 bases; bases outside gene matches: 9. DNA of the CDR3: TGCGCCAGCAACGCCGAGGGAGGGCTCTACGAGCAGTACTTC. Protein product: CASNAEGGLYEQYF.

This chain connects TRBV20-1 to TRBJ2-3; D is possibly TRBD2 (5 bases). The V end lost 3 bases, the J end lost 4 bases, and 20 bases lay between the germline ends. Germline CDR1 and CDR2: DFQATT and SNEGSKA (reference sequence). The CDR3 is 16 amino acids. This CDR3 is CSARGLRVHNPDTQYF. The CDR3 DNA follows: TGCAGTGCTAGGGGGTTGCGGGTACACAACCCAGATACGCAGTATTTT.

A few counts support this clonotype. This chain uses TRBV18 with TRBJ2-5; 7 bases line up with TRBD1. The trim removed 2 bases at V and 2 bases at J, leaving 5 bases unmatched. This CDR3 is built from 15 residues. In germline, CDR1 is KGHSH, CDR2 LQKENI. CDR3 DNA sequence: TGTGCCAGCTCACCATTTTCCAGGGGGCAAGAGACCCAGTACTTC. It codes for CASSPFSRGQETQYF. The whole variable domain, remainder taken from reference TRBV18 and TRBJ2-5, is NAGVMQNPRHLVRRRGQEARLRCSPMKGHSHVYWYRQLPEEGLKFMVYLQKENIIDESGMPKERFSAEFPKEGPSILRIQQVVRGDSAAYFCASSPFSRGQETQYFGPGTRLLVL.

This chain links TRBV28 with TRBJ2-7; 8 bases line up with TRBD1. Germline CDR1 MDHEN, CDR2 SYDVKM. CDR3 length equals 15 residues. V lost 1 base and J lost 2; bases outside the gene matches: 4. In nucleotides, the CDR3 is TGTGCCAGCAGTTTATCCGGGACAGGAACCTACGAGCAGTACTTC. Translating gives CASSLSGTGTYEQYF.

The chain has TRBV5-1 and TRBJ2-2; 11 positions agree with TRBD2. Trimming removed 0 bases from V and 5 bases from J; junction bases left unmatched: 9. This CDR3 has 18 residues. Germline V gene lookup returns CDR1 SGHRS and CDR2 YFSETQ. Here the CDR3 reads CASSLGPQLAGVTGELFF. CDR3 in DNA: TGCGCCAGCAGCTTGGGCCCCCAACTAGCGGGGGTTACCGGGGAGCTGTTTTTT.

This clonotype occurred a few times. The J gene is TRBJ2-7, the V gene TRBV4-3, with 9 bases lining up with TRBD2. V was clipped by 3 bases and J by 6 bases; unmatched bases: 3. Germline values: CDR1 LGHNA, CDR2 YSLEER. This CDR3 comprises 13 residues. CDR3 sequence (DNA): TGCGCCAGCAGCCACGGGACTAGCCTCGAGCAGTACTTC. Residues: CASSHGTSLEQYF.

This clonotype was counted a few times. The J gene is TRBJ1-4, the V gene TRBV5-1, with D maybe TRBD1 (6 bases). Trimming pared 5 bases from V and 5 bases from J, leaving 19 bases between. The CDR3 is made up of 16 amino acids. The germline V gene has CDR1 SGHRS and CDR2 YFSETQ. This CDR3 reads CASSDARTAGNEKLFF. DNA for the CDR3: TGCGCCAGCAGTGACGCCCGGACAGCGGGAAATGAAAAACTGTTTTTT.